Here is one TCR beta chain with its context. What this receptor recognizes is not known. Base-call qualities are not available, and no considerably larger clone is one nucleotide away. The sample comes from a study of persistence of HIV-infected CD4 T cells (dated by TCRdb to 2019 to 2021). For the wider study: CMV- and HIV-1 Gag-responding CD4+ T cells were isolated from ART-treated individuals so that antigen-driven clonal expansion of HIV-1-infected cells could be examined. For the TCR cluster analysis across participants, fewer than ten participants were included for CMV and about seven participants for Gag. Proviral sequencing was used to assess clonality among infected cells, whereas TCRbeta sequencing gauged the clonality of all cells within each sorted population. Peripheral blood samples of up to about 200 mL were taken at multiple time points, with the exception of a couple of participants who underwent leukapheresis at a single time point. Suppressive ART had been received by participants for a median of around eight years. Study-wide findings and limitations: Only a small number of individuals took part in the study, and only a limited range of antigens was tested. TCRbeta richness in CMV- and Gag-responding cells was significantly lower than in anti-CD3/anti-CD28-responding cells; CMV-responding cells had higher oligoclonality than CD3/CD28-stimulated and Gag-responding cells. Antigen-responding cells were enriched for expanded CDR3beta sequences that were degenerate, which suggests that CD4+ responses to CMV and Gag underwent convergent selection. A correlation was observed between TCR oligoclonality and proviral oligoclonality within the same sorted populations. Restriction of bulk TCR analyses to the rare CMV-responding cells that actually carried HIV-1 proviruses was not possible.

The germline V gene specifies SGHDT as CDR1 and YYEEEE as CDR2. The CDR3 sequence holds 14 residues, the cysteine and phenylalanine included. Only the CDR3 DNA stays, 42 bases, in frame from base 1. A distance of 8 bases separates the germline ends of V and J, which lose 0 bases and 4 bases respectively. The immunoSEQ hsTCRB assay version 4 in survey mode was used to sequence TCRbeta repertoires from genomic DNA. Genomic DNA was diluted to around 10 ng/uL, using up to roughly 1 ug per sample for TCRbeta sequencing. In the paper's pipeline: Analysis of the TCRbeta data was done in ImmunoSeq Analyzer 3.0, and diversity was computed on productive nucleotide rearrangements. Lower-bound TCR diversity was estimated with the improved Chao index, and clonality with the Gini coefficient using the Immunarch R package. Different nucleotide rearrangements encoding the same CDR3beta amino acid sequence were treated as distinct clonotypes. Differential abundance analysis identified TCRbeta sequences significantly enriched in antigen-responding cells relative to anti-CD3/anti-CD28-activated cells. Using predicted peptide-MHC specificity as the basis, GLIPH2 grouped TCRs into clusters, both for each participant individually and for the merged data sets that combined participants. Not all clones reach the TCRdb copy of this immuneACCESS table, which keeps in-frame sequences only. Checked studies attribute under half of the gap to unresolved V genes and leave the rest unexplained. V, J and clone size are those of that table, while D and trimming were read from the DNA. The sample table contains around 39,000 clones; only one count was recorded for more than 75% of them. Roughly 1% of the sample is held by the ten biggest clonotypes.

The meaning of the sample's treatment or condition label: suppressive antiretroviral therapy. A pool of overlapping 15-mer peptides from HIV-1 Gag, at 1 ug per peptide per mL, was used to stimulate the cells. Nonresponding CD40L-negative CD69-negative CD45RO-high memory CD4+ T cells were sorted as memory populations depleted of antigen-responding cells. Participants were HIV-1-infected adults who started suppressive ART during chronic infection. Plasma HIV-1 RNA had been undetectable (below 50 copies/mL) in participants for at least 4 years. To be included, a participant needed positive CMV serology and a CD4+ T cell count above 400 cells/uL. Before stimulation, PBMCs were isolated using density centrifugation and then depleted of CD8+ T cells. Stimulation of CD8-depleted PBMCs was carried out for more than 15 hours with anti-CD28/CD49d costimulation, CD40-blocking antibody and enfuvirtide, to prevent new infections. Sorting was done on either a Beckman Coulter MoFlo Legacy or an XDP sorter, and propidium iodide was used to exclude dead cells. The QIAamp DNA Mini Kit was used for genomic DNA extraction from samples above one million cells, and the Quick-DNA Microprep Kit was used otherwise.

The rearranged segments are TRBV5-6 and TRBJ1-5; the best D guess is TRBD1, with 6 bases matching. This clonotype was obtained from an adult with HIV. The donor label of this sample is uncertain. The source material was cultured CD4+ T cells from PBMCs, sampled from a patient who received antiretroviral therapy. This sample's cell subset or site label indicates: CD40L-CD69- CD45RO-high memory CD4 T cells not responding to Gag peptides. The DNA sequence reads TGTGCCAGCAGCTTGGGGACAGCAAATCAGCCCCAGCATTTT. It translates as CASSLGTANQPQHF.